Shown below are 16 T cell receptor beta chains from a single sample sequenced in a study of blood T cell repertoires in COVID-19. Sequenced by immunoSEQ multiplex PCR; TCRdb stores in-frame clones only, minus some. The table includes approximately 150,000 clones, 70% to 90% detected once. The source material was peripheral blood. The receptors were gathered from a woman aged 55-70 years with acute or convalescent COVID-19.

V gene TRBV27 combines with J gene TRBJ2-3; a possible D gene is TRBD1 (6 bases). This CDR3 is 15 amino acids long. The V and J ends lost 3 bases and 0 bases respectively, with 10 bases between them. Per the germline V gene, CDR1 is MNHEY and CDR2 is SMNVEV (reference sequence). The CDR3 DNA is TGTGCCAGCAGTTTTTGGGGGCCTAGCACAGATACGCAGTATTTT. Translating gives CASSFWGPSTDTQYF.

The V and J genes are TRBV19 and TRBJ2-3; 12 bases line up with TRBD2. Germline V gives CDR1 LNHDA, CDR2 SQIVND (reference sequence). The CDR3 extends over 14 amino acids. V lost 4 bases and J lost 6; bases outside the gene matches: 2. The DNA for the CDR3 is TGTGCCAGTAGTAAACTAGCGGGGGGCGATACGCAGTATTTT. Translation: CASSKLAGGDTQYF.

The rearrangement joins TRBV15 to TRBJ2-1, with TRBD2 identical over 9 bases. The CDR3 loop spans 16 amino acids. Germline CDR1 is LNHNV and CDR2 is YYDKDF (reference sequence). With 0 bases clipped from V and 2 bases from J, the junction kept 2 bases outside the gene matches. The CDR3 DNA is TGTGCCACCAGCAGAGAGCGGGGGGGCCCCTACAATGAGCAGTTCTTC. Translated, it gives CATSRERGGPYNEQFF. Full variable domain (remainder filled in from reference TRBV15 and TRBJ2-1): DAMVIQNPRYQVTQFGKPVTLSCSQTLNHNVMYWYQQKSSQAPKLLFHYYDKDFNNEADTPDNFQSRRPNTSFCFLDIRSPGLGDTAMYLCATSRERGGPYNEQFFGPGTRLTVL.

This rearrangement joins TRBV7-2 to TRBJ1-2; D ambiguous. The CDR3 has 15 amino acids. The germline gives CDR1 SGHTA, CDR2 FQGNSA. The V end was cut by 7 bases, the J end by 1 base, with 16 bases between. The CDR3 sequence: CASTLIGNFNYGYTF. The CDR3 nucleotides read TGTGCCAGCACACTAATCGGGAATTTTAACTATGGCTACACCTTC.

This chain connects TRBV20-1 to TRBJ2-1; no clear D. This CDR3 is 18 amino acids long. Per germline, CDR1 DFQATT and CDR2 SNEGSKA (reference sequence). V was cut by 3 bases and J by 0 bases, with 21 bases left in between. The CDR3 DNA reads TGCAGTGCTAGTTGGGCTACCCTCCTGGTAGGCTCCTACAATGAGCAGTTCTTC. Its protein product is CSASWATLLVGSYNEQFF.

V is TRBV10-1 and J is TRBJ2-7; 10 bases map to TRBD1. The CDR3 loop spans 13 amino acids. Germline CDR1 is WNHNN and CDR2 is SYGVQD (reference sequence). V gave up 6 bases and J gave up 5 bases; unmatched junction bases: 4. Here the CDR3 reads CASSRDRGHEQYF. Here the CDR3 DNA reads TGCGCCAGCAGCCGGGACAGGGGCCACGAGCAGTACTTC.

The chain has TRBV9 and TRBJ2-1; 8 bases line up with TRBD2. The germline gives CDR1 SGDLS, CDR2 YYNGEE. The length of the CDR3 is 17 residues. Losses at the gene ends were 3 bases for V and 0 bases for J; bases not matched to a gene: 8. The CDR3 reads CASSAGGGKSSYNEQFF. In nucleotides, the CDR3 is TGTGCCAGCAGCGCCGGGGGGGGCAAAAGCTCCTACAATGAGCAGTTCTTC. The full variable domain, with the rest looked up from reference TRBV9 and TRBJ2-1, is DSGVTQTPKHLITATGQRVTLRCSPRSGDLSVYWYQQSLDQGLQFLIQYYNGEERAKGNILERFSAQQFPDLHSELNLSSLELGDSALYFCASSAGGGKSSYNEQFFGPGTRLTVL.

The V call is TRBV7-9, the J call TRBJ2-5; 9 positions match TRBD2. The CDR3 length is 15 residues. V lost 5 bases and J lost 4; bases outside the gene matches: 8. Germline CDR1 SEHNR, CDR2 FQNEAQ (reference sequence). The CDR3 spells CASSLGTSIPETQYF. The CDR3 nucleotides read TGTGCCAGCAGCCTCGGGACTAGCATCCCAGAGACCCAGTACTTC.

Here the CDR3 DNA reads TGTGCCAGCAGCCAAGAAGGGACAGTTATGATTTCGAACACCGGGGAGCTGTTTTTT. Translation: CASSQEGTVMISNTGELFF. This sequence joins TRBV4-2 and TRBJ2-2; 7 positions agree with TRBD1. CDR3 length equals 19 residues. The J segment lost 0 bases and the V segment lost 0 bases, leaving 10 bases of the junction unmatched. In germline, CDR1 is LGHNA, CDR2 YNFKEQ.

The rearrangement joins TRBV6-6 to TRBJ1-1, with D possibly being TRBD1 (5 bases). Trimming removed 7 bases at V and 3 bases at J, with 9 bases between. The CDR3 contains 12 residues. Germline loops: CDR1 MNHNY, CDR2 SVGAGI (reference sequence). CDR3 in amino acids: CASTWGDTEAFF. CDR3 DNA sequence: TGTGCCAGCACCTGGGGCGACACTGAAGCTTTCTTT.

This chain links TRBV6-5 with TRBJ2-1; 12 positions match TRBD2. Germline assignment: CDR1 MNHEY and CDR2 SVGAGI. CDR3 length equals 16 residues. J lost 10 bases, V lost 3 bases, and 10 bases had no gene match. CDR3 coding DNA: TGTGCCAGCAGTTATTCGACTAGCGGGGGAGGGGGCGAGCAGTTCTTC. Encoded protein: CASSYSTSGGGGEQFF.

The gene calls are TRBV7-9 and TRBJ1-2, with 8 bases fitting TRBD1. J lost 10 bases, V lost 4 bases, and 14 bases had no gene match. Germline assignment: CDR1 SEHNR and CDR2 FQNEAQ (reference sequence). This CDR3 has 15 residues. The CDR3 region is CASSSSGTGYGIYTF. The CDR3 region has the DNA TGTGCCAGCAGCTCTTCCGGGACAGGCTACGGCATCTACACCTTC.

The CDR3 spells CASSGRTGEKLFF. CDR3 bases: TGTGCCAGCAGCGGAAGGACAGGCGAAAAACTGTTTTTT. This sequence joins TRBV7-2 and TRBJ1-4; 7 positions match TRBD1. CDR1 is SGHTA and CDR2 is FQGNSA in the germline V gene. CDR3 size: 13 residues. The J segment lost 8 bases and the V segment lost 5 bases, leaving 5 bases of the junction unmatched.

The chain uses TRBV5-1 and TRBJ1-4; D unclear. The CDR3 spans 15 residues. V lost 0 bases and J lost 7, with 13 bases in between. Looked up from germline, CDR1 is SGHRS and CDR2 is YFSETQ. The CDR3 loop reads CASSLATGFGEKLFF. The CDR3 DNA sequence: TGCGCCAGCAGCTTGGCGACTGGGTTCGGTGAAAAACTGTTTTTT.

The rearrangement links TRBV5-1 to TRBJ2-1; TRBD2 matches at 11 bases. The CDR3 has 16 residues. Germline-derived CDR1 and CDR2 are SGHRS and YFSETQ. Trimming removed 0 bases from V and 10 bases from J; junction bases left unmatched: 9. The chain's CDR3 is CASSLAGTSGGSEQFF. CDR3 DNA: TGCGCCAGCAGCTTGGCCGGAACTAGCGGGGGCTCGGAGCAGTTCTTC.

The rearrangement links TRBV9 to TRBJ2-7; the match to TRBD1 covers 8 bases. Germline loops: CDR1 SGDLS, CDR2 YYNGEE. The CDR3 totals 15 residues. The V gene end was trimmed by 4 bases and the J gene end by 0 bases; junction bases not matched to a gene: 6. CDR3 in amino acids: CASSPDRGYSYEQYF. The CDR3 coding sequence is TGTGCCAGCAGCCCCGACAGGGGTTACTCCTACGAGCAGTACTTC.